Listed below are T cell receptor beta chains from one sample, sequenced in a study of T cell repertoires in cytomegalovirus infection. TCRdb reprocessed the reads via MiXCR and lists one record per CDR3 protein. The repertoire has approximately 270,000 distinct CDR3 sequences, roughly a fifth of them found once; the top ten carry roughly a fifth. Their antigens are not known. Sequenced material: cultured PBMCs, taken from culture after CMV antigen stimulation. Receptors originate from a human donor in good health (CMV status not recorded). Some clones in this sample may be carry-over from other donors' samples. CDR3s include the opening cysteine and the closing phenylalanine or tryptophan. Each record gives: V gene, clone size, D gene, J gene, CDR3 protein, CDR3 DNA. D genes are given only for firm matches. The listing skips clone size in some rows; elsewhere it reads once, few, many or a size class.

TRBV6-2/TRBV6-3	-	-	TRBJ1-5	CASRYQGFPQPQHF	TGTGCCAGCAGGTACCAAGGTTTTCCCCAGCCCCAGCATTTT
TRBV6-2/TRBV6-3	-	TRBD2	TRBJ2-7	CASSPGLAGDDEQYF	TGTGCCAGCAGCCCGGGACTAGCGGGAGATGACGAGCAGTACTTC
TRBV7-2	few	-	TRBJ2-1	CASSFRGPGEQFF	TGTGCCAGCAGCTTCCGCGGCCCCGGAGAGCAGTTCTTC
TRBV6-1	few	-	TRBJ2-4	CASSEDLGDIQYF	TGTGCCAGCAGTGAGGACCTAGGGGACATTCAGTACTTC
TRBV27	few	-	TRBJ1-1	CASRSLGPATEAFF	TGTGCCAGCAGGTCACTGGGGCCCGCCACTGAAGCTTTCTTT
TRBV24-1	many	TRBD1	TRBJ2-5	CATSDSPKGAWETQYF	TGTGCCACCAGTGACTCCCCGAAGGGGGCCTGGGAGACCCAGTACTTC
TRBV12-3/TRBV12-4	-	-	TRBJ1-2	CASSPTGGFGYTF	TGTGCCAGCAGCCCCACGGGGGGCTTTGGCTACACCTTC
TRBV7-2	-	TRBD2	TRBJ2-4	CASSMRLAEKPKNIQYF	TGTGCCAGCAGCATGCGACTAGCGGAGAAACCCAAAAACATTCAGTACTTC
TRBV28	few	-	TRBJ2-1	CASSLSRFGQQFF	TGTGCCAGCAGTTTAAGCAGGTTTGGTCAGCAGTTCTTC
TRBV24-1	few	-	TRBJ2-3	CATSDPAQRADTQYF	TGTGCCACCAGTGATCCCGCCCAGCGGGCGGATACGCAGTATTTT
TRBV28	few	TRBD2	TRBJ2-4	CASSLRRLAGETKNIQYF	TGTGCCAGCAGTTTAAGGAGACTAGCGGGAGAAACCAAAAACATTCAGTACTTC
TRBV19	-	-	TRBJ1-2	CASSIEGTGYTF	TGTGCCAGTAGTATTGAGGGGACTGGCTACACCTTC
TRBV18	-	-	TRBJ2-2	CASSPPVGNTGELFF	TGTGCCAGCTCACCCCCAGTCGGAAACACCGGGGAGCTGTTTTTT
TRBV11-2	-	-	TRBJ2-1	CASSLKGPLSYNEQFF	TGTGCCAGCAGCCTGAAGGGACCTCTCTCCTACAATGAGCAGTTCTTC
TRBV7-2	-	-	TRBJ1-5	CASSLYGSGSNQPQHF	TGTGCCAGCAGCTTATATGGTTCGGGAAGCAATCAGCCCCAGCATTTT
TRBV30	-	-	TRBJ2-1	CAWTPPTDEQFF	TGTGCCTGGACCCCCCCGACGGATGAGCAGTTCTTC
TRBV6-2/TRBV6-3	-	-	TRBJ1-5	CASSYAYGAQPQHF	TGTGCCAGCAGTTACGCCTACGGGGCTCAGCCCCAGCATTTT
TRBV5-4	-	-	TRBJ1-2	CASSRDSANYGYTF	TGTGCCAGCAGCCGGGACTCAGCTAACTATGGCTACACCTTC
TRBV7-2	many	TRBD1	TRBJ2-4	CASSLVTGGPQNIQYF	TGTGCCAGCAGCTTAGTGACAGGGGGGCCCCAAAACATTCAGTACTTC
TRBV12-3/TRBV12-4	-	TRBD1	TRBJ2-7	CASRPTGGPYEQYF	TGTGCCAGCAGACCGACAGGGGGTCCCTACGAGCAGTACTTC
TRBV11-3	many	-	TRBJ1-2	CASSLVGGYGYTF	TGTGCCAGCAGCTTAGTAGGGGGCTATGGCTACACCTTC
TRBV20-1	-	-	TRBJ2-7	CSADDAYEQYF	TGCAGTGCTGACGACGCCTACGAGCAGTACTTC
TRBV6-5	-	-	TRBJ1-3	CASSRGSGNTIYF	TGTGCCAGCAGCCGTGGCTCTGGAAACACCATATATTTT
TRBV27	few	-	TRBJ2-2	CASSRSGELFF	TGTGCCAGCAGTAGGAGCGGGGAGCTGTTTTTT
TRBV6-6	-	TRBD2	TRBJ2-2	CASSQGALAGGPSGELFF	TGTGCCAGCAGCCAGGGAGCGCTAGCGGGAGGCCCCTCCGGGGAGCTGTTTTTT
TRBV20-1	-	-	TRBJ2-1	CSARVLDNEQFF	TGCAGTGCTAGAGTATTGGATAATGAGCAGTTCTTC
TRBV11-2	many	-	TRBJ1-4	CASSFGGAGTNEKLFF	TGTGCCAGCAGCTTTGGGGGGGCTGGAACTAATGAAAAACTGTTTTTT
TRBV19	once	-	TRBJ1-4	CASSTAGRATNEKLFF	TGTGCCAGTAGTACAGCCGGACGGGCAACTAATGAAAAACTGTTTTTT
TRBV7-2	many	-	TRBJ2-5	CASSWVNQETQYF	TGTGCCAGCAGCTGGGTCAACCAAGAGACCCAGTACTTC
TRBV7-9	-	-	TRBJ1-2	CASRPRVEDYGYTF	TGTGCCAGCAGACCCAGGGTAGAAGACTATGGCTACACCTTC
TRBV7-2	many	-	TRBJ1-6	CASSFIGSGEAPLHF	TGTGCCAGCAGCTTCATAGGTTCCGGAGAGGCACCCCTCCACTTT
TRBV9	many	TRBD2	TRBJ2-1	CASSVNPPGSAGVQFF	TGTGCCAGCAGCGTTAACCCTCCTGGGAGTGCGGGAGTTCAGTTCTTC
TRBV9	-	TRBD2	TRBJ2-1	CASSVLAGGPEIYNEQFF	TGTGCCAGCAGCGTTTTAGCGGGAGGGCCCGAGATCTACAATGAGCAGTTCTTC
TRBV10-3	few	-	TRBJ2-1	CAISEHLGGDYNEQFF	TGTGCCATCAGTGAGCATTTAGGCGGGGACTACAATGAGCAGTTCTTC
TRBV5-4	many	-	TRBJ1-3	CASSPSPVSGNTIYF	TGTGCCAGCAGCCCGAGCCCGGTTTCTGGAAACACCATATATTTT
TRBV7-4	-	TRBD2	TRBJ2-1	CASSSTSSGRASSYNEQFF	TGTGCCAGCAGCTCGACGTCTAGCGGGAGAGCGAGCTCCTACAATGAGCAGTTCTTC
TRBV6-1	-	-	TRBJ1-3	CASSLSRWAGNTIYF	TGTGCCAGCAGTTTGTCCCGGTGGGCTGGAAACACCATATATTTT
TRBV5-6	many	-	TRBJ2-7	CASSFVRDEQYF	TGTGCCAGCAGCTTTGTGCGGGACGAGCAGTACTTC
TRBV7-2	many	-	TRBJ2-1	CASSLATGAYNEQFF	TGTGCCAGCAGCTTAGCGACAGGCGCCTACAATGAGCAGTTCTTC
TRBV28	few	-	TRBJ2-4	CASSLLSSRDSGNIQYF	TGTGCCAGCAGTTTACTTTCTTCTCGGGATTCGGGAAACATTCAGTACTTC
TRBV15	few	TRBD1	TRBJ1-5	CATSRATGENQPQHF	TGTGCCACCAGCAGAGCCACAGGGGAGAATCAGCCCCAGCATTTT
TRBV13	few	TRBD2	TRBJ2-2	CASSPLGTSGNTGELFF	TGTGCCAGCAGCCCCCTAGGGACTAGCGGTAACACCGGGGAGCTGTTTTTT
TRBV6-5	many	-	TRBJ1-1	CASSRSHTEAFF	TGTGCCAGCAGCCGTAGTCACACTGAAGCTTTCTTT
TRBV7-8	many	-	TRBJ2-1	CASSPTLPTNEQFF	TGTGCCAGCAGCCCTACGTTGCCAACCAATGAGCAGTTCTTC
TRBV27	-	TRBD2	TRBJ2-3	CASSIEREGQDTQYF	TGTGCCAGCAGTATCGAGCGGGAGGGCCAAGATACGCAGTATTTT